What follows is one TCR beta chain and its context. Its antigen is still unknown. This entry belongs to a study of T cell responses to AZD1222 COVID-19 vaccine. Here immunoSEQ multiplex PCR was the method, and the copy in TCRdb shows in-frame clones only, minus some. Altogether 100,000 or so clones are present, approximately 90% being singletons, with the ten largest covering about 2.7%. Per the germline V gene, CDR1 is SGHNT and CDR2 is YYREEE (reference sequence). This CDR3 spans 16 amino acids. V was shortened by 4 bases and J by 7 bases, with 23 bases between the two germline ends. Findings and limits, study-wide: Spike-wide vaccine-associated CD4 TCRs dominated at 160-218 and 743-854. White British donors predominated, females outnumbered males, and clonal diversity was possibly underestimated.

This receptor was obtained from an adult in good health. This rearrangement joins TRBV5-4 to TRBJ1-2; D is possibly TRBD1 (6 bases). Sequencing used peripheral blood, obtained on day 0 of AZD1222 vaccination. CDR3 sequence reads: CASSRISDTHRAGYTF. CDR3 nucleotides: TGTGCCAGCAGCCGAATTTCCGACACTCACAGGGCTGGCTACACCTTC.